This entry features one T cell receptor (beta chain) sequence. Its antigen remains unidentified. Germline CDR1 reads KGHDR; CDR2 reads SFDVKD. This CDR3 has 17 amino acids. The libraries of TRB cDNA were prepared using 5' RACE with UMI labels. TCRdb re-called the 5' RACE reads, yielding one record per CDR3 amino acid sequence without DNA. The sample has some 130,000 distinct CDR3 sequences. These data originate in a study of CXCR3-negative and CXCR3-positive naive CD8 T cells. Study-level results: Each naive subset displayed comparably high diversity, whereas memory CD8+ cells displayed much lower diversity.

The sequence was obtained from a human donor in good health. Some clones in this sample may be carry-over from other donors' samples. Sequences were obtained from naive CXCR3- CD8+ T cells from blood. Subset specified: CD45RO-CCR7+CD27+CD95- naive CD8+ T cells lacking CXCR3 (TNR3-). The V and J genes are TRBV24-1 and TRBJ2-2; the TRBD1 assignment by TCRdb is unverifiable without DNA. CDR3 sequence reads: CATSDVSGTVSTRELFF.